Shown below are 11 T cell receptor beta chains from a single sample sequenced in a study of T cell responses to AZD1222 COVID-19 vaccine. This table comes from immunoSEQ multiplex PCR, and its TCRdb copy is limited to in-frame clones, with some not included. The data contain around 160,000 clones, around 91% of them singletons. The sample here was peripheral blood, taken on day 0 of AZD1222 vaccination. Every receptor here comes from an adult in good health.

The rearrangement links TRBV7-2 to TRBJ2-1; 7 nucleotides agree with TRBD2. Germline V lookup: CDR1 SGHTA, CDR2 FQGNSA. J gave up 2 bases and V 0 bases, and 16 bases lay outside the gene matches. The CDR3 is made up of 20 amino acids. CDR3 DNA: TGTGCCAGCAGCTTAGCCTCGGACCCCTTCACACGGGGGGCCTACAATGAGCAGTTCTTC. This translates into CASSLASDPFTRGAYNEQFF.

To note about this clone: Other nucleotide sequences from this sample produce the same CDR3. The genes are TRBV7-2 and TRBJ2-7, with a possible D match to TRBD2 (6 bases). CDR3 length equals 14 residues. V lost 3 bases, J lost 1 base, and 10 bases lay in between. Per germline, CDR1 SGHTA and CDR2 FQGNSA. The CDR3 region is CASSLTRGSYEQYF. DNA for the CDR3: TGTGCCAGCAGCTTGACTAGGGGATCCTACGAGCAGTACTTC.

The chain joins TRBV6-5 to TRBJ2-7; the match to TRBD1 covers 7 bases. The CDR3 totals 12 residues. The germline CDR1 and CDR2 sequences are MNHEY and SVGAGI. Trimming removed 9 bases from V and 2 bases from J; junction bases left unmatched: 4. CDR3 protein: CASRDRTYEQYF. The CDR3 DNA is TGTGCCAGTAGGGACAGAACCTACGAGCAGTACTTC.

The J gene is TRBJ1-5, the V gene TRBV19; D uncertain. The CDR3 consists of 14 residues. CDR1 is LNHDA and CDR2 is SQIVND in the germline V gene (reference sequence). Between the trimmed V and J ends, which lost 6 bases and 7 bases, there was a span of 16 bases. In DNA form, the CDR3 reads TGTGCCAGTAGGATCGGCCCCAGTACACAGCCCCAGCATTTT. Its translation: CASRIGPSTQPQHF.

The CDR3 DNA reads TGTGCCAGCAGTCCGACAGGGGACTATGGCTACACCTTC. Translated: CASSPTGDYGYTF. This chain uses TRBV6-5 with TRBJ1-2; the match to TRBD1 covers 8 bases. J lost 3 bases, V lost 5 bases, and 2 bases had no gene match. The germline CDR1 and CDR2 sequences are MNHEY and SVGAGI. The CDR3 is 13 residues long.

This chain links TRBV7-9 with TRBJ2-1; TRBD2 is a possible D gene (7 bases). The germline gives CDR1 SEHNR, CDR2 FQNEAQ (reference sequence). Trimming left V 5 bases short and J 4 bases short, with 15 bases between. The CDR3 length is 15 residues. In DNA, the CDR3 is TGTGCCAGCAGCCCAAAGGGGGGAGGGTACAATGAGCAGTTCTTC. It yields the protein CASSPKGGGYNEQFF.

The J gene is TRBJ2-7, the V gene TRBV11-2; no definite D call. There are 17 residues in the CDR3. V lost 4 bases and J lost 2, with 21 bases in between. Per germline, CDR1 SGHAT and CDR2 FQNNGV. This CDR3 reads CASSSLRSSKRAYEQYF. The CDR3 DNA reads as TGTGCCAGCAGCTCCCTTCGTTCGAGCAAAAGGGCCTACGAGCAGTACTTC.

This clone was observed once. This CDR3 is CASSGGLWYGYTF. The CDR3, as DNA: TGTGCCAGCAGCGGGGGCTTGTGGTATGGCTACACCTTC. The V gene is TRBV6-2 or TRBV6-3, the J gene TRBJ1-2; possible D gene TRBD1, 6 bases. CDR1 and CDR2 from the germline V gene are MNHEY and SVGEGT. V was shortened by 6 bases and J by 5 bases, with 13 bases between the two germline ends. CDR3 length: 13 residues.

V is TRBV5-6 and J is TRBJ2-1, with no clear D. Germline V CDR1 and CDR2: SGHDT, YYEEEE. The CDR3 is 12 amino acids. V lost 2 bases, J lost 6 bases, and 6 bases lay in between. As DNA, the CDR3 is TGTGCCAGCAGCTTAGCTACCAATGAGCAGTTCTTC. This codes for CASSLATNEQFF.

The genes are TRBV12-3 or TRBV12-4 and TRBJ1-6, with TRBD1 identical over 7 bases. V lost 5 bases, J lost 9 bases, and 4 bases stayed unmatched. This CDR3 has 13 amino acids. The CDR3 is CASSDRVGSPLHF. The CDR3 DNA sequence: TGTGCCAGCAGTGACAGGGTTGGTTCACCCCTCCACTTT.

A single count supports this clone. The rearrangement uses TRBV4-2 and TRBJ1-2; possibly TRBD1 for D (5 bases). This CDR3 is built from 16 residues. Germline-derived CDR1 and CDR2 are LGHNA and YNFKEQ. The V gene lost 0 bases and the J gene lost 2 bases, with 13 bases spanning the gap. The CDR3 protein is CASSQEGQGPNYGYTF. Written as DNA, the CDR3 is TGTGCCAGCAGCCAAGAAGGGCAGGGACCGAACTATGGCTACACCTTC.